This T cell receptor (beta chain) comes out of a study of CD4 T cells in relation to SARS-CoV-2 and coronaviruses. Comment on this clone: Its antigen remains unidentified.

The CDR3 spans 16 residues. CDR1 is SGHNT and CDR2 is YYREEE in the germline V gene (reference sequence). V was pared by 0 bases and J by 8 bases, with 3 bases of the junction left unmatched. Profiled with immunoSEQ multiplex PCR; TCRdb holds only in-frame clones, not every one. The sample includes about 26,000 clones, around 80% seen only once; the top ten take 8% to 13%. CD4+ T cells from unexposed donors were obtained before the COVID-19 pandemic (2011-2018). Isolation of CD4+ T cells took place after around 11 days in culture. The specimen sequenced was CD4+ T cells from PBMCs, cultured in vitro. V gene TRBV5-4 combines with J gene TRBJ2-2, with 14 bases identical to TRBD2. The sequence came from a human donor in good health. The CDR3 bases are TGTGCCAGCAGCTTGGTGGGACTAGCGGGAGCTGGGGAGCTGTTTTTT. It is translated as CASSLVGLAGAGELFF.